Listed here are 6 T cell receptor beta chains from one sample, sequenced in a study of blood T cell repertoires in COVID-19. The table came from immunoSEQ multiplex PCR; TCRdb's copy has only in-frame clones and leaves some out. The sample comprises 200,000 to 250,000 clones, approximately 86% of which are singletons, and about a tenth rests with the top ten. The sample was peripheral blood. These receptors came from a woman aged 45-59 years with COVID-19, enrolled during active disease.

This clone has only a few counts. The chain carries TRBV19 and TRBJ1-1; the D is unclear. CDR1 LNHDA and CDR2 SQIVND come from the germline V gene (reference sequence). The V gene lost 7 bases and the J gene lost 0 bases, with 9 bases spanning the gap. This CDR3 spans 13 amino acids. The CDR3 protein is CASKAGVNTEAFF. In DNA, the CDR3 is TGTGCCAGTAAGGCGGGCGTGAACACTGAAGCTTTCTTT. Full variable domain (missing parts from reference TRBV19 and TRBJ1-1): DGGITQSPKYLFRKEGQNVTLSCEQNLNHDAMYWYRQDPGQGLRLIYYSQIVNDFQKGDIAEGYSVSREKKESFPLTVTSAQKNPTAFYLCASKAGVNTEAFFGQGTRLTVV.

The J gene is TRBJ2-3, the V gene TRBV24-1; D is possibly TRBD2 (7 bases). Trimming shortened V by 9 bases and J by 2 bases, and 14 bases separated the two germline ends. There are 14 residues in the CDR3. Germline CDR1 reads KGHDR; CDR2 reads SFDVKD. The CDR3 region has the DNA TGTGCCACCGGGGGGGGCCAGGTCACAGATACGCAGTATTTT. Translating it yields CATGGGQVTDTQYF.

DNA of the CDR3: TGTGCCAGCAGCTTGGCCGTACTACCGGGACAGCCCTACGAGCAGTACGTC. This gives the protein CASSLAVLPGQPYEQYV. The chain couples TRBV5-5 to TRBJ2-7; the match to TRBD1 covers 7 bases. J lost 2 bases, V lost 0 bases, and 11 bases had no gene match. Germline CDR1 reads SGHKS; CDR2 reads YYEKEE (reference sequence). This CDR3 is built from 17 residues.

The rearrangement joins TRBV4-3 to TRBJ2-3; 10 bases fit TRBD2. Germline values: CDR1 LGHNA, CDR2 YSLEER. The CDR3 covers 19 residues. J gave up 5 bases and V 2 bases, and 16 bases lay outside the gene matches. The CDR3 coding sequence is TGCGCCAGCAGCCAAAAGGCCTATAGCGGGGGGACATTGTTAGATACGCAGTATTTT. Protein: CASSQKAYSGGTLLDTQYF.

The chain joins TRBV6-5 to TRBJ2-2; TRBD1 matches at 8 bases. Germline V gene data show CDR1 as MNHEY and CDR2 as SVGAGI. The CDR3 is 15 amino acids. Losses at the gene ends were 7 bases for V and 2 bases for J; bases not matched to a gene: 6. DNA of the CDR3: TGTGCCAGCAACTCCGGGACAGGCAACACCGGGGAGCTGTTTTTT. Translating gives CASNSGTGNTGELFF.

This clone was detected only a few times. V and J are TRBV19 and TRBJ1-5; 10 nucleotides match TRBD1. Per the germline V gene, CDR1 is LNHDA and CDR2 is SQIVND (reference sequence). The CDR3 sequence is 14 residues long. V lost 4 bases, J lost 4 bases, and 1 base stayed unmatched. CDR3 loop: CASSRDRGNQPQHF. The DNA of the CDR3 is TGTGCCAGTAGTAGGGACAGGGGAAATCAGCCCCAGCATTTT.